The 2 T cell receptor beta chains in this list originate from one sample, sequenced in a study of T cell repertoires in cytomegalovirus infection. A single record per CDR3 protein comes from TCRdb applying MiXCR to the reads. The sample has around 450,000 distinct CDR3 sequences; approximately 32% are singletons. The sequencing sample was made of PBMCs. All receptors derive from a human donor in good health (CMV status not recorded). Some clones in this sample may be carry-over from other donors' samples.

This clonotype was counted a single time. The chain carries TRBV19 and TRBJ1-1; no clear D. With 2 bases removed from V and 6 bases from J, the gap between germline ends came to 16 bases. The CDR3 totals 15 residues. Looked up from germline, CDR1 is LNHDA and CDR2 is SQIVND (reference sequence). The CDR3 sequence: CASSISAGVSSEAFF. The CDR3, as DNA: TGTGCCAGTAGTATATCGGCGGGTGTGAGCTCTGAAGCTTTCTTT.

The chain carries TRBV7-9 and TRBJ2-1, with D perhaps matching TRBD1 (5 bases). From germline, CDR1 is SEHNR and CDR2 FQNEAQ (reference sequence). This CDR3 has 13 residues. The ends were cut back, 7 bases at V and 3 bases at J, with 10 bases in the middle. CDR3 loop: CASNYQGYNEQFF. CDR3 bases: TGTGCCAGCAACTACCAGGGCTACAATGAGCAGTTCTTC.